The present entry profiles one T cell receptor beta chain with its context. Antigen unknown. Profiling relied on immunoSEQ multiplex PCR, and the TCRdb table lists in-frame clones only, not all of them. The sample holds around 340,000 clones, over 90% seen once. Time point indicated: blood from clinic visit 5 months post-surgery; TSC patient then seizure free. At least one anti-epileptic drug was given before surgery. With V trimmed by 3 bases and J by 4 bases, 10 bases remained unmatched. The V gene's germline CDR1 is KGHDR and CDR2 SFDVKD. CDR3 length equals 18 residues. The data were obtained in a study of brain T cells in children with intractable seizures. General study findings and limits: Absence of clones before surgery may stem from lower sequencing depth.

The V and J genes are TRBV24-1 and TRBJ2-3; 12 nucleotides line up with TRBD2. This clonotype was obtained from a boy younger than two with tuberous sclerosis and intractable seizures. The specimen was peripheral blood, collected less than 6 months after surgery. The CDR3: CATSDDQTSGRRADTQYF. The CDR3 DNA sequence: TGTGCCACCAGTGATGACCAGACTAGCGGGAGAAGGGCAGATACGCAGTATTTT.